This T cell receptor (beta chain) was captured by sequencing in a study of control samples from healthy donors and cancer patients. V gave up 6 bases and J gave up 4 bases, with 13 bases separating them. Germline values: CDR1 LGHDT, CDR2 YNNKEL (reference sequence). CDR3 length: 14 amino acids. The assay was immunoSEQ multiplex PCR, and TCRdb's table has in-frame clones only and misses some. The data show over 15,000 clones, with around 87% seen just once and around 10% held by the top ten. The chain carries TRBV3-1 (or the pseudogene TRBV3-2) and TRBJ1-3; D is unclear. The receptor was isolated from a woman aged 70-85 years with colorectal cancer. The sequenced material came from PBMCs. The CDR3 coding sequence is TGTGCCAGCAGGACGGGCCCTGGGGGAAACACCATATATTTT. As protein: CASRTGPGGNTIYF.